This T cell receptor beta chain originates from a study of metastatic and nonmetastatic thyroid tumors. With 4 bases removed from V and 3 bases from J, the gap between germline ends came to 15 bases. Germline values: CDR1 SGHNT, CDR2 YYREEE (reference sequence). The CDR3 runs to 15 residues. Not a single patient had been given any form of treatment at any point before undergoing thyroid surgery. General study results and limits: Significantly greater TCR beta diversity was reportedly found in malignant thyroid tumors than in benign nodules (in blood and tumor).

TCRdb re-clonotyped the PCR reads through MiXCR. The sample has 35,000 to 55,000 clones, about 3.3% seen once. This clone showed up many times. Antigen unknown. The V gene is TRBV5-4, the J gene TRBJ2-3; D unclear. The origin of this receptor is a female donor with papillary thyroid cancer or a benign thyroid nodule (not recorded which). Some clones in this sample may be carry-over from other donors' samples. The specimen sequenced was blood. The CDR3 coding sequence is TGTGCCAGCAGCCGGGTGGCCGCGAGGACAGATACGCAGTATTTT. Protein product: CASSRVAARTDTQYF. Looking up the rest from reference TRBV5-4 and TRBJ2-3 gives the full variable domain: ETGVTQSPTHLIKTRGQQVTLRCSSQSGHNTVSWYQQALGQGPQFIFQYYREEENGRGNFPPRFSGLQFPNYSSELNVNALELDDSALYLCASSRVAARTDTQYFGPGTRLTVL.